These 26 T cell receptor beta chains were all obtained from the same sample, sequenced in a study of molecular identifiers for immune sequencing clone quantification. TCRdb used MiXCR to reprocess the PCR reads, holding one entry per CDR3 protein. The data contain hundreds of thousands of distinct CDR3 sequences, just under 20% of them singletons. Sequencing was carried out using naive CD8+ T cells from blood, with Jurkat cell RNA spiked in. Documented subset: FACS-sorted CD8+CD4-CCR7+CD45RA+ naive T cells. The origin of the receptors is a human donor in good health. Some libraries in this study had Jurkat cell RNA spiked in.

This clonotype showed up many times. This chain connects TRBV19 to TRBJ2-7, with 7 bases that match TRBD1. The CDR3 has 15 amino acids. V dropped 3 bases and J dropped 2; count of bases not matched to a gene: 7. Per germline, CDR1 LNHDA and CDR2 SQIVND (reference sequence). CDR3 residues: CASSIGSGTAYEQYF. The CDR3, as DNA: TGTGCCAGTAGTATTGGTTCCGGGACAGCCTACGAGCAGTACTTC.

The rearrangement joins TRBV2 to TRBJ1-2; no clear D. CDR3 size: 12 residues. Trimming pared 3 bases from V and 1 base from J, leaving 3 bases between. The germline CDR1 and CDR2 sequences are SNHLY and FYNNEI. CDR3 residues: CASSDSNYGYTF. CDR3 nucleotide sequence: TGTGCCAGCAGTGACAGTAACTATGGCTACACCTTC.

The chain combines TRBV20-1 with TRBJ2-3; TRBD1 agrees at 9 bases. This CDR3 contains 16 residues. Germline V gene lookup returns CDR1 DFQATT and CDR2 SNEGSKA (reference sequence). With 6 bases clipped from V and 0 bases from J, the junction kept 10 bases outside the gene matches. The CDR3 region has the DNA TGCAGTGCGAGGGACAGGGTGGCCTTTAGCACAGATACGCAGTATTTT. Amino acid sequence: CSARDRVAFSTDTQYF.

This clonotype was found many times. The chain carries TRBV7-2 and TRBJ1-1; D not certain. The CDR3 covers 13 residues. Germline values: CDR1 SGHTA, CDR2 FQGNSA. V was pared by 1 base and J by 7 bases, with 10 bases between. Here the CDR3 reads CASSLVPGREAFF. The CDR3 DNA follows: TGTGCCAGCAGCTTAGTTCCAGGCCGTGAAGCTTTCTTT.

The rearrangement joins TRBV11-2 to TRBJ2-3, with D hard to call. V was pared by 2 bases and J by 4 bases, with 13 bases between. CDR1 and CDR2 from the germline V gene are SGHAT and FQNNGV. This CDR3 contains 15 residues. In nucleotides, the CDR3 is TGTGCCAGCAGCTTAATTGACTCGGGCGCAGATACGCAGTATTTT. This translates into CASSLIDSGADTQYF.

This chain links TRBV7-3 with TRBJ2-3; unclear D gene. V was clipped by 5 bases and J by 2 bases, with 11 bases between them. CDR1 and CDR2 from the germline V gene are SGHTA and FQGTGA. This CDR3 has 14 residues. CDR3 in amino acids: CASSANFLTDTQYF. CDR3 nucleotides: TGTGCCAGCAGCGCAAATTTCCTCACAGATACGCAGTATTTT.

This clonotype showed up many times. The chain uses TRBV7-9 and TRBJ2-7; TRBD2 might be the D (6 bases). The length of the CDR3 is 16 residues. Germline V gene data show CDR1 as SEHNR and CDR2 as FQNEAQ (reference sequence). With 5 bases removed from V and 5 bases from J, the gap between germline ends came to 22 bases. This CDR3 is CASSPGDSGFRHEQYF. The CDR3 DNA sequence: TGTGCCAGCAGCCCTGGGGACTCGGGCTTCCGTCACGAGCAGTACTTC. Drawing the rest from reference TRBV7-9 and TRBJ2-7, the complete variable domain is DTGVSQNPRHKITKRGQNVTFRCDPISEHNRLYWYRQTLGQGPEFLTYFQNEAQLEKSRLLSDRFSAERPKGSFSTLEIQRTEQGDSAMYLCASSPGDSGFRHEQYFGPGTRLTVT.

This clonotype was recorded at least ten times. Here the CDR3 DNA reads TGTGCCAGCAGCCAAGATTTAACAGGGGGGTACGAGCAGTACTTC. This encodes CASSQDLTGGYEQYF. The rearrangement joins TRBV4-2 to TRBJ2-7; TRBD1 agrees at 8 bases. The V gene end was trimmed by 0 bases and the J gene end by 4 bases; junction bases not matched to a gene: 5. The germline CDR1 and CDR2 sequences are LGHNA and YNFKEQ. This CDR3 has 15 residues.

This clonotype was counted many times. The chain couples TRBV12-3 or TRBV12-4 to TRBJ2-5; D is unclear. Trimming took 6 bases from V and 0 from J, leaving 11 bases between them. This CDR3 spans 14 amino acids. The CDR3 region has the DNA TGTGCCAGCAGATTGAGGTCCTACCAAGAGACCCAGTACTTC. It is translated as CASRLRSYQETQYF.

This clonotype was picked up a small number of times. The J gene is TRBJ2-1, the V gene TRBV2, with D perhaps TRBD2 (6 bases). Trimming cost V 2 bases and J 9 bases, with 23 bases left between them. Germline loops: CDR1 SNHLY, CDR2 FYNNEI. The CDR3 is 17 amino acids. CDR3 nucleotides: TGTGCCAGCAGTGAAATTCGGCGGGAAAGATACTACGGTGAGCAGTTCTTC. It codes for CASSEIRRERYYGEQFF.

This clonotype was seen at least ten times. J is TRBJ1-4 and V is TRBV7-8; D is uncertain. The germline V and J ends were trimmed by 1 base and 7 bases, with 7 bases remaining between them. CDR3 length: 13 residues. CDR1 and CDR2 from the germline V gene are SGHVS and FQNEAQ. The CDR3 reads CASSLVSTEKLFF. The CDR3 nucleotides read TGTGCCAGCAGCTTAGTCAGCACTGAAAAACTGTTTTTT. Based on the CDR3 plus reference TRBV7-8 and TRBJ1-4, the full variable domain is GAGVSQSPRYKVAKRGQDVALRCDPISGHVSLFWYQQALGQGPEFLTYFQNEAQLDKSGLPSDRFFAERPEGSVSTLKIQRTQQEDSAVYLCASSLVSTEKLFFGSGTQLSVL.

This clonotype was detected ten times or more. The J gene is TRBJ2-7, the V gene TRBV28; 7 bases fit TRBD2. Germline V gene lookup returns CDR1 MDHEN and CDR2 SYDVKM. Trimming at V came to 4 bases and at J to 3 bases, leaving 6 bases not matched to a gene. The CDR3 is 14 amino acids. DNA of the CDR3: TGTGCCAGCAGTTCTAGGGACTACCACTACGAGCAGTACTTC. Its protein is CASSSRDYHYEQYF.

This clonotype was observed at least ten times. The rearrangement uses TRBV28 and TRBJ2-2, with a tentative D call TRBD1 (5 bases). The CDR3 has 14 residues. Germline CDR1 is MDHEN and CDR2 is SYDVKM. V shed 6 bases and J shed 5 bases, with 13 bases lying between them. The CDR3 sequence is CASRPPGLTGELFF. The CDR3 DNA reads as TGTGCCAGCAGACCTCCAGGGTTAACCGGGGAGCTGTTTTTT.

There are a few counts of this clonotype. V is TRBV13 and J is TRBJ2-3; 9 positions agree with TRBD2. This CDR3 region has 15 residues. V lost 5 bases and J lost 5; bases outside the gene matches: 8. CDR1 PRHDT and CDR2 FYEKMQ come from the germline V gene (reference sequence). CDR3 sequence reads: CASSKQGLAVDTQYF. CDR3 DNA: TGTGCCAGCAGCAAGCAGGGACTAGCCGTAGATACGCAGTATTTT.

Note on this clonotype: One end of the junction does not line up with germline, which may come from a read error. The CDR3: CASSQSGTGGAEAGGPITGELVF. The CDR3 nucleotides are TGTGCCAGCAGCCAATCCGGGACAGGGGGCGCGGAAGCGGGAGGGCCCATCACCGGGGAGCTGGTTTTT. This chain joins TRBV7-9 and TRBJ2-2, with 12 bases fitting TRBD1. CDR3 length: 23 amino acids. Germline lookup yields CDR1 SEHNR and CDR2 FQNEAQ (reference sequence).

In regard to this clonotype: A much bigger clone sits one base away, suggesting this may be a read error. The chain couples TRBV13 to TRBJ1-4; perhaps TRBD1 as D (5 bases). Germline V gene lookup returns CDR1 PRHDT and CDR2 FYEKMQ (reference sequence). There are 14 residues in the CDR3. The CDR3 loop reads CTSSAGTDAEKLFF. As DNA, the CDR3 is TGTACCAGCAGCGCCGGGACGGACGCTGAAAAACTGTTTTTT. The full variable domain, completed using reference TRBV13 and TRBJ1-4, is AAGVIQSPRHLIKEKRETATLKCYPIPRHDTVYWYQQGPGQDPQFLISFYEKMQSDKGSIPDRFSAQQFSDYHSELNMSSLELGDSALYFCTSSAGTDAEKLFFGSGTQLSVL.

Note on this clonotype: Being one base from a much bigger clone, this may be a read error. DNA of the CDR3: TGTGCCGGCAGCTCCGGGACAGGGCTCACTGAAGCTTTCTTT. It is translated as CAGSSGTGLTEAFF. The chain joins TRBV5-3 to TRBJ1-1; 9 bases are shared with TRBD1. TRBV5-3 is labeled an ORF, and its function is uncertain. V trimming: 10 bases; J trimming: 4 bases; junction bases outside the gene matches: 11. This CDR3 is 14 amino acids long.

Many counts were recorded for this clonotype. The CDR3 region has the DNA TGTGCCAGCAGTCTTGACAGGGGGCAGGTGATTACGCAGTATTTT. Encoded protein: CASSLDRGQVITQYF. This chain uses TRBV6-5 with TRBJ2-3; 10 bases fit TRBD1. CDR1 MNHEY and CDR2 SVGAGI come from the germline V gene. With V trimmed by 5 bases and J by 8 bases, 10 bases remained unmatched. This CDR3 has 15 residues.

This clonotype was counted ten times or more. The V call is TRBV5-1, the J call TRBJ2-7; possible D gene TRBD1, 6 bases. The CDR3 spans 14 residues. Germline CDR1 reads SGHRS; CDR2 reads YFSETQ. The V end was cut by 0 bases, the J end by 6 bases, with 13 bases between. In DNA form, the CDR3 reads TGCGCCAGCAGCTTGGCCATCGCAGGGGCCGAGCAGTACTTC. Translated, it gives CASSLAIAGAEQYF. Looking up the rest from reference TRBV5-1 and TRBJ2-7 gives the full variable domain: KAGVTQTPRYLIKTRGQQVTLSCSPISGHRSVSWYQQTPGQGLQFLFEYFSETQRNKGNFPGRFSGRQFSNSRSEMNVSTLELGDSALYLCASSLAIAGAEQYFGPGTRLTVT.

This clonotype appeared many times. J is TRBJ2-5 and V is TRBV13, with D perhaps given as TRBD1 or TRBD2 (5 bases each). The CDR3 contains 14 residues. The germline V gene encodes CDR1 PRHDT and CDR2 FYEKMQ (reference sequence). V lost 5 bases to trimming and J lost 1 base, with 11 bases between them. The CDR3 nucleotides are TGTGCCAGCAGCAGCGAGAGGGGCCAAGAGACCCAGTACTTC. Translated: CASSSERGQETQYF.

This clonotype occurred many times. The V call is TRBV6-1, the J call TRBJ2-1; D unclear. V lost 6 bases and J 0 bases, leaving 12 bases between the germline ends. The CDR3 is made up of 15 amino acids. Germline V CDR1 and CDR2: MNHNS, SASEGT. In DNA, the CDR3 is TGTGCCAGCAGCGTTGACAAGACCTCCTACAATGAGCAGTTCTTC. It codes for CASSVDKTSYNEQFF.

Remarks on this clonotype: Just one base apart from a much larger clone, this may be a read error. The gene calls are TRBV7-9 and TRBJ1-2; 7 nucleotides agree with TRBD1. The CDR3 is 15 amino acids. CDR1 is SEHNR and CDR2 is FQNEAQ in the germline V gene (reference sequence). CDR3 residues: CASSPYAGTDYGYAF. Written as DNA, the CDR3 is TGTGCCAGCAGCCCTTATGCCGGGACAGATTATGGCTACGCCTTC.

This clonotype was seen at least ten times. The chain employs TRBV27 and TRBJ2-7; maybe TRBD2 (6 bases). V lost 10 bases and J lost 6, with 19 bases in between. CDR1 is MNHEY and CDR2 is SMNVEV in the germline V gene (reference sequence). The CDR3 is 13 residues long. In nucleotides, the CDR3 is TGTGCCACGGGACTTCGCGACGGGGGCGAGCAGTACTTC. Residues: CATGLRDGGEQYF.

A few counts support this clonotype. The rearrangement joins TRBV2 to TRBJ2-2; D is uncertain. The CDR3 totals 15 residues. Trimming left V 4 bases short and J 0 bases short, with 9 bases between. Germline loops: CDR1 SNHLY, CDR2 FYNNEI. The CDR3: CASSGRASNTGELFF. The CDR3 DNA is TGTGCCAGCAGTGGAAGGGCTTCGAACACCGGGGAGCTGTTTTTT.

There are many counts of this clonotype. CDR3 sequence: CASSTGTSGDTQYF. Here the CDR3 DNA reads TGTGCCAGCAGCACAGGGACTAGCGGGGATACGCAGTATTTT. The J gene is TRBJ2-3, the V gene TRBV5-4, with 12 nucleotides matching TRBD2. Germline V gives CDR1 SGHNT, CDR2 YYREEE (reference sequence). V lost 4 bases to trimming and J lost 6 bases; unmatched junction nucleotides: 3. This CDR3 is built from 14 residues.

This clonotype was detected many times. The chain has TRBV9 and TRBJ1-1, with 11 bases that match TRBD1. CDR1 and CDR2 (germline): SGDLS, YYNGEE. The CDR3 runs 18 residues. V lost 0 bases to trimming and J lost 1 base; unmatched junction nucleotides: 8. The CDR3 protein is CASSVEKRTGGPNTEAFF. As DNA, the CDR3 is TGTGCCAGCAGCGTAGAAAAACGGACAGGGGGCCCGAACACTGAAGCTTTCTTT.